The 21 T cell receptor beta chains below come from one sample, sequenced in a study of shared clonotypes between healthy human individuals. The protocol was immunoSEQ multiplex PCR, while the TCRdb copy is restricted to in-frame clones and leaves out a portion. The sample shows about 680,000 clones, around 78% of them seen only once. Sequenced sample: memory CD4+ T cells sorted from blood. Indicated subset: CD45RA-negative fraction. The source is a woman aged 30 to 39 in good health.

The chain combines TRBV7-8 with TRBJ1-1; the D is unclear. Looked up from germline, CDR1 is SGHVS and CDR2 is FQNEAQ. This CDR3 comprises 16 residues. Trimming left V 4 bases short and J 4 bases short, with 19 bases between. The CDR3 here is CASSSSLGRLSTEAFF. CDR3 bases: TGTGCCAGCAGCTCTTCATTAGGGCGGCTGAGCACTGAAGCTTTCTTT.

CDR3 sequence reads: CASSQELAGAYEQYF. In DNA form, the CDR3 reads TGTGCCAGCAGCCAAGAACTAGCGGGAGCCTACGAGCAGTACTTC. The chain combines TRBV14 with TRBJ2-7; 11 nucleotides line up with TRBD2. Germline V gene sequence: CDR1 SGHDN, CDR2 FVKESK. The ends lost 0 bases at V and 2 bases at J; junction bases unmatched: 0. The CDR3 runs 15 residues.

This clone was observed a single time. This chain uses TRBV5-6 with TRBJ1-1, with 11 bases identical to TRBD1. V lost 7 bases to trimming and J lost 5 bases; unmatched junction nucleotides: 10. The CDR3 consists of 15 residues. Per the germline V gene, CDR1 is SGHDT and CDR2 is YYEEEE. The CDR3 DNA reads as TGTGCCAGCGGAATCCGGGACAGGGGGTTGACTGAAGCTTTCTTT. Protein sequence: CASGIRDRGLTEAFF.

V gene TRBV14 combines with J gene TRBJ2-4; D perhaps matches TRBD1 (5 bases). CDR1 SGHDN and CDR2 FVKESK come from the germline V gene. V was shortened by 5 bases and J by 0 bases, with 14 bases between the two germline ends. The CDR3 has 16 residues. CDR3 sequence reads: CASSLGQAVAKNIQYF. As DNA, the CDR3 is TGTGCCAGCAGCTTAGGACAAGCCGTAGCCAAAAACATTCAGTACTTC.

The DNA for the CDR3 is TGTGCCAGTCGACTCGGGACGGACTATGGCTACACCTTC. Its translation is CASRLGTDYGYTF. The chain links TRBV28 to TRBJ1-2; D is perhaps TRBD1 (5 bases). The CDR3 extends over 13 amino acids. Germline CDR1 and CDR2: MDHEN and SYDVKM. Trimming removed 9 bases from V and 3 bases from J, with 14 bases in between.

The V gene is TRBV6-1, the J gene TRBJ2-2, with 9 bases fitting TRBD1. This CDR3 is 15 amino acids long. Losses at the gene ends were 4 bases for V and 6 bases for J; bases not matched to a gene: 6. Germline V gene lookup returns CDR1 MNHNS and CDR2 SASEGT. The CDR3, as DNA: TGTGCCAGCAGTGTGGGGACAGGGTTCCCCGGGGAGCTGTTTTTT. Translation: CASSVGTGFPGELFF.

The rearrangement joins TRBV5-1 to TRBJ2-3; possible D gene TRBD2, 5 bases. This CDR3 is 16 amino acids long. The V end lost 0 bases, the J end lost 2 bases, and 13 bases lay between the germline ends. Germline-derived CDR1 and CDR2 are SGHRS and YFSETQ. CDR3 amino acids: CASSLVAGPVTDTQYF. CDR3 coding DNA: TGCGCCAGCAGCTTGGTGGCGGGCCCGGTCACAGATACGCAGTATTTT.

V is TRBV7-2 and J is TRBJ2-7; possible D gene TRBD2, 5 bases. Trimming cost V 5 bases and J 3 bases, with 17 bases left between them. The CDR3 length is 15 residues. Germline-derived CDR1 and CDR2 are SGHTA and FQGNSA. The CDR3 spells CASSPTGLGNYEQYF. In DNA, the CDR3 is TGTGCCAGCAGCCCCACCGGACTGGGGAACTACGAGCAGTACTTC.

The chain carries TRBV2 and TRBJ2-1, with unresolved D. Germline lookup yields CDR1 SNHLY and CDR2 FYNNEI. The V end was cut by 4 bases, the J end by 4 bases, with 8 bases between. The CDR3 is made up of 13 amino acids. The DNA for the CDR3 is TGTGCCAGCAGTGTGGGAAATTACAATGAGCAGTTCTTC. It codes for CASSVGNYNEQFF.

This clone has more than one count but fewer than ten. CDR3 in amino acids: CASRDRYSGANVLTF. CDR3 DNA: TGTGCCAGCAGGGACAGATATTCTGGGGCCAACGTCCTGACTTTC. The chain has TRBV6-5 and TRBJ2-6; possibly TRBD1 for D (6 bases). Trimming pared 6 bases from V and 1 base from J, leaving 10 bases between. Germline assignment: CDR1 MNHEY and CDR2 SVGAGI. The CDR3 totals 15 residues.

The chain combines TRBV6-1 with TRBJ2-7; 10 nucleotides agree with TRBD1. Germline CDR1 is MNHNS and CDR2 is SASEGT. The CDR3 has 14 residues. The J segment lost 4 bases and the V segment lost 7 bases, leaving 7 bases of the junction unmatched. CDR3 nucleotides: TGTGCCAGCACTCAGTCGGGACAGGGGTACGAGCAGTACTTC. Residues: CASTQSGQGYEQYF.

The chain links TRBV10-1 to TRBJ2-3; D is possibly TRBD1 (6 bases). V gave up 8 bases and J gave up 2 bases, with 20 bases separating them. The germline gives CDR1 WNHNN, CDR2 SYGVQD (reference sequence). The CDR3 extends over 16 amino acids. The CDR3 is CASDRRGQRNTDTQYF. The CDR3 coding sequence is TGCGCCAGCGACCGTCGCGGACAGAGAAACACAGATACGCAGTATTTT.

This chain uses TRBV10-3 with TRBJ2-3; 11 nucleotides line up with TRBD2. This CDR3 is built from 14 residues. CDR1 is ENHRY, CDR2 SYGVKD, per germline. V was clipped by 6 bases and J by 3 bases; unmatched bases: 2. CDR3 protein: CAIRTSGATDTQYF. The CDR3 DNA sequence: TGTGCCATCAGGACTAGCGGGGCTACAGATACGCAGTATTTT.

V is TRBV7-6 and J is TRBJ1-2, with 9 bases that match TRBD1. CDR1 and CDR2 (germline): SGHVS, FNYEAQ. J was trimmed by 4 bases and V by 5 bases; bases with no gene match: 14. This CDR3 is built from 17 residues. In DNA form, the CDR3 reads TGTGCCAGCAGCCCAAAAGCCGGGACAGGGCTAGTCTATGGCTACACCTTC. Translating gives CASSPKAGTGLVYGYTF. The complete variable domain, with remaining parts taken from reference TRBV7-6 and TRBJ1-2, reads GAGVSQSPRYKVTKRGQDVALRCDPISGHVSLYWYRQALGQGPEFLTYFNYEAQQDKSGLPNDRFSAERPEGSISTLTIQRTEQRDSAMYRCASSPKAGTGLVYGYTFGSGTRLTVV.

The genes are TRBV18 and TRBJ2-2; unclear D gene. CDR3 length: 13 residues. Germline loops: CDR1 KGHSH, CDR2 LQKENI. Trimming took 3 bases from V and 6 from J, leaving 8 bases between them. The CDR3 is CASSPSVAGELFF. The CDR3, as DNA: TGTGCCAGCTCACCTTCAGTAGCCGGGGAGCTGTTTTTT.

This clone was observed a handful of times. The chain uses TRBV6-6 and TRBJ2-1; D ambiguous. Trimming removed 7 bases from V and 8 bases from J, with 18 bases in between. This CDR3 is 14 amino acids long. In germline, CDR1 is MNHNY, CDR2 SVGAGI (reference sequence). CDR3 protein: CASNHGSSGHEQFF. CDR3 nucleotide sequence: TGTGCCAGCAACCACGGGTCCTCCGGGCATGAGCAGTTCTTC.

A word on this clone: This may be a read error, as it is one base from a much larger clone. The chain links TRBV11-3 to TRBJ1-4; D is ambiguous. Germline CDR1 and CDR2: SGHNT and YENEEA. CDR3 length equals 10 residues. Trimming cost V 3 bases and J 7 bases, with 0 bases left between them. CDR3 protein: CASSFEKLFF. CDR3 in DNA: TGTGCCAGCAGCTTTGAAAAACTGTTTTTT. Filled out from reference TRBV11-3 and TRBJ1-4, the complete variable domain reads EAGVVQSPRYKIIEKKQPVAFWCNPISGHNTLYWYLQNLGQGPELLIRYENEEAVDDSQLPKDRFSAERLKGVDSTLKIQPAELGDSAVYLCASSFEKLFFGSGTQLSVL.

The rearrangement links TRBV6-1 to TRBJ1-5; D is unresolved. Germline CDR1 is MNHNS and CDR2 is SASEGT. The CDR3 length is 13 residues. V lost 7 bases to trimming and J lost 0 bases, with 7 bases between them. The CDR3 loop reads CASTMNSNQPQHF. CDR3 bases: TGTGCCAGCACGATGAATAGCAATCAGCCCCAGCATTTT.

The rearrangement joins TRBV11-3 to TRBJ2-5, with D tentatively TRBD1 (5 bases). The CDR3 spans 13 residues. Trimming cost V 4 bases and J 5 bases, with 11 bases left between them. Germline V gene data show CDR1 as SGHNT and CDR2 as YENEEA. CDR3 nucleotide sequence: TGTGCCAGCAGCTGGGGCAGGTTTGAGACCCAGTACTTC. Translated: CASSWGRFETQYF.

This chain joins TRBV19 and TRBJ1-5, with TRBD1 as a possible D gene (5 bases). Germline V gene lookup returns CDR1 LNHDA and CDR2 SQIVND (reference sequence). There are 13 residues in the CDR3. Trimming cost V 7 bases and J 5 bases, with 12 bases left between them. The CDR3 DNA follows: TGTGCCAGTATGGGGACTGGGGATCAGCCCCAGCATTTT. This gives the protein CASMGTGDQPQHF. Drawing the rest from reference TRBV19 and TRBJ1-5, the complete variable domain is DGGITQSPKYLFRKEGQNVTLSCEQNLNHDAMYWYRQDPGQGLRLIYYSQIVNDFQKGDIAEGYSVSREKKESFPLTVTSAQKNPTAFYLCASMGTGDQPQHFGDGTRLSIL.

In its sample, this clone was seen a few times. At the DNA level, this CDR3 is encoded by other sequences in the same sample as well. The chain has TRBV19 and TRBJ2-3; no clear D gene. This CDR3 contains 14 residues. V shed 3 bases and J shed 0 bases, with 7 bases lying between them. Germline V gives CDR1 LNHDA, CDR2 SQIVND (reference sequence). DNA of the CDR3: TGTGCCAGTAGTATCGATCACAGCACAGATACGCAGTATTTT. This sequence encodes CASSIDHSTDTQYF.